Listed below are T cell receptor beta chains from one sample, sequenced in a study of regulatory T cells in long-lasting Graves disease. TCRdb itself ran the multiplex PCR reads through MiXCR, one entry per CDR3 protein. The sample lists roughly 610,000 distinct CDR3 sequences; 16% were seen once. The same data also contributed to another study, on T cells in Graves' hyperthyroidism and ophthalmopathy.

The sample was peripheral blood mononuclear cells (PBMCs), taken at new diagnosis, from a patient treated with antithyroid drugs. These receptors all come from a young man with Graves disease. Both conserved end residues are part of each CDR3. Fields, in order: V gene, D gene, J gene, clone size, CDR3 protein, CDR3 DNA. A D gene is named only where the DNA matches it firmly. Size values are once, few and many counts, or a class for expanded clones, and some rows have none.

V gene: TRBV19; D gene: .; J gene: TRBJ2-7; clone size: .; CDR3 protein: CASSLSQGSYEQYF; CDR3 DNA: TGTGCCAGTAGCCTCAGCCAGGGCTCCTACGAGCAGTACTTC
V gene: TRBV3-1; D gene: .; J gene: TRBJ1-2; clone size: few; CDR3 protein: CASSQDYYGYTF; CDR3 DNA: TGTGCCAGCAGCCAAGATTATTATGGCTACACCTTC
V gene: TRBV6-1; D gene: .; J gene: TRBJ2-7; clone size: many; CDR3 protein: CASSRTERNYEQYF; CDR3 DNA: TGTGCCAGCAGCCGTACTGAGAGGAACTACGAGCAGTACTTC
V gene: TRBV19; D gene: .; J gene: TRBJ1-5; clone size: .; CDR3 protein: CACSIGAGQGQPQHF; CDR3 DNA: TGTGCCTGTAGTATAGGCGCAGGGCAAGGACAGCCCCAGCATTTT
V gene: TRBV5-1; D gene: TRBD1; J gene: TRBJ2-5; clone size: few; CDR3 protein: CASGTGQGVTQYF; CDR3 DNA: TGCGCCAGCGGCACGGGACAGGGCGTGACCCAGTACTTC
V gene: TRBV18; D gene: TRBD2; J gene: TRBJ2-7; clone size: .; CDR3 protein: CASSATSERAVQYF; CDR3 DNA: TGTGCCAGCTCCGCGACTAGCGAGAGGGCCGTGCAGTACTTC
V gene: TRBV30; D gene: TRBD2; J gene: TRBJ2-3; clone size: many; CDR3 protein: CASDGTITDTQYF; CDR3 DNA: TGTGCCTCCGACGGGACTATCACAGATACGCAGTATTTT
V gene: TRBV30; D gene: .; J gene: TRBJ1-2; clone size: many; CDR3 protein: CAWNSVYGYTF; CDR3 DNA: TGTGCCTGGAATTCCGTCTACGGCTACACCTTC
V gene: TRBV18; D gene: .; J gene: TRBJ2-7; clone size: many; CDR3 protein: CASNRDGSSYEQYF; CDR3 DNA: TGTGCCAGCAACCGGGACGGTAGCTCCTACGAGCAGTACTTC
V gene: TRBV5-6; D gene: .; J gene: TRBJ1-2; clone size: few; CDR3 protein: CASSLGGNGYTF; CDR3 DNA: TGTGCCAGCAGCTTGGGAGGGAATGGCTACACCTTC
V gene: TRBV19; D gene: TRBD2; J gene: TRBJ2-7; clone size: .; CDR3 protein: CASSIGLAGVHEQYF; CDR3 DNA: TGTGCCAGTAGTATAGGACTAGCGGGAGTCCACGAGCAGTACTTC
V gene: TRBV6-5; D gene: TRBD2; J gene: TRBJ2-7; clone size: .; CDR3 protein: CASSSTSGRSYEQYF; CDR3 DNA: TGTGCCAGCAGTTCAACTAGCGGGAGGTCCTACGAGCAGTACTTC
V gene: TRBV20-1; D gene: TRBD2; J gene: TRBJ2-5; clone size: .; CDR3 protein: CSARDGAPQSSGNLETQHF; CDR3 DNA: TGCAGTGCTAGAGATGGGGCCCCTCAATCTAGCGGGAATTTGGAGACCCAGCACTTC
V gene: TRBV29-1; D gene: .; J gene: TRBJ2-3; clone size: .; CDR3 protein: CSGLSGVASDTQYF; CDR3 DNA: TGCAGCGGACTATCCGGGGTAGCATCAGATACGCAGTATTTT
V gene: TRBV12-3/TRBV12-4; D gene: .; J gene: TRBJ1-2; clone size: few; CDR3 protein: CASSFREYGYTF; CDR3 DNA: TGTGCCAGCAGTTTTCGGGAATATGGCTACACCTTC
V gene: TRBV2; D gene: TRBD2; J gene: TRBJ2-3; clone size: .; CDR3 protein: CASSVMTSGRTDTQYF; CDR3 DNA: TGTGCCAGCAGTGTTATGACAAGCGGGAGGACAGATACGCAGTATTTT
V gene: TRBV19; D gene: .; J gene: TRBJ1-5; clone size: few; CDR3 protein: CPGGDTDQPQHF; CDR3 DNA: TGTCCTGGGGGGGACACTGATCAGCCCCAGCATTTT
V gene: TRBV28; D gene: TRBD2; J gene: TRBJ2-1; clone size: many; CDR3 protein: CASSSVLGTSGRTYNEQFF; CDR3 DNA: TGTGCCAGCAGTTCGGTCCTCGGGACTAGCGGGAGAACCTACAATGAGCAGTTCTTC
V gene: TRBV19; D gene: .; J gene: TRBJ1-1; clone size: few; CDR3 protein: CASSMEGKKEAFF; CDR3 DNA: TGTGCCAGTAGTATGGAGGGGAAGAAGGAAGCTTTCTTT
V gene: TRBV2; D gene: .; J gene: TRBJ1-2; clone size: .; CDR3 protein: CASSTTENYGYTF; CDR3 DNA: TGTGCCAGCAGTACAACGGAAAACTATGGCTACACCTTC
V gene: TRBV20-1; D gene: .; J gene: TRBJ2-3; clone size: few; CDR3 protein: CSGAMRITDTQYF; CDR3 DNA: TGCAGTGGGGCTATGAGGATCACAGATACGCAGTATTTT
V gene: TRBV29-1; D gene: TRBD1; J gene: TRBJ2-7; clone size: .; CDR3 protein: CSAETTGGAAYEQYF; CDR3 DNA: TGCAGCGCCGAGACGACAGGGGGCGCCGCCTACGAGCAGTACTTC
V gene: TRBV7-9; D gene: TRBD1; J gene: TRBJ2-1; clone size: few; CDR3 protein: CASSRLRGKGALNDEQFF; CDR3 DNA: TGCGCCAGCAGCCGACTGCGTGGGAAGGGGGCCCTTAATGATGAGCAGTTCTTC
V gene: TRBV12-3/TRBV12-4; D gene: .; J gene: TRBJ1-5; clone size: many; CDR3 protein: CASTSGSRRLSNQPQHF; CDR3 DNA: TGTGCCAGCACTTCGGGCAGCAGAAGACTTAGCAATCAGCCCCAGCATTTT
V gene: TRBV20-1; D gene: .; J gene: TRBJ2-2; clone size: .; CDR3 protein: CSARAGAGELFF; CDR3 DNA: TGCAGTGCTAGGGCAGGGGCCGGGGAGCTGTTTTTT
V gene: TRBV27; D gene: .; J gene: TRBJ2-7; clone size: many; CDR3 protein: CASSFVGTGSYEQYF; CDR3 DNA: TGTGCCAGCAGTTTCGTTGGGACGGGCTCCTACGAGCAGTACTTC
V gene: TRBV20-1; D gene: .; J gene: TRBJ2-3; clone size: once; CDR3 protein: CSATGTRDSDTDTQYF; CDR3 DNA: TGCAGTGCTACCGGGACCCGGGACTCAGACACAGATACGCAGTATTTT
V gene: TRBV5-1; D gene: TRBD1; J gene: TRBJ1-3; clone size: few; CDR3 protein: CASSRDRHSGNTIYF; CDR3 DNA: TGCGCCAGCAGCAGGGACAGGCACTCTGGAAACACCATATATTTT
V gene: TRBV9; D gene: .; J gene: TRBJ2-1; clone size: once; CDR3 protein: CASNPFSGYNEQFF; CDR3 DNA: TGTGCCAGCAACCCCTTTAGCGGCTACAATGAGCAGTTCTTC
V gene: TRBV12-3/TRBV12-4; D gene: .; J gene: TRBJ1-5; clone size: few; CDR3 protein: CASSLQTVNSNQPQHF; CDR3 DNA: TGTGCCAGCAGTTTGCAGACAGTGAATAGCAATCAGCCCCAGCATTTT
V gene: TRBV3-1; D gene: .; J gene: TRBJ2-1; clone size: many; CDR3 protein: CASSRRRTRYNEQFF; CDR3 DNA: TGTGCCAGCAGCCGACGCCGGACCAGATACAATGAGCAGTTCTTC
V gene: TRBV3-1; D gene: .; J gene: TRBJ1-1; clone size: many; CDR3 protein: CASSAATMNTEAFF; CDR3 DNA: TGTGCCAGCAGCGCCGCAACAATGAACACTGAAGCTTTCTTT
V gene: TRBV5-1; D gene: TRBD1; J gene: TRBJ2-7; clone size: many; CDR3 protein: CASSLDPGGFYEQYF; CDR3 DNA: TGCGCCAGCAGCTTGGATCCAGGGGGCTTCTACGAGCAGTACTTC
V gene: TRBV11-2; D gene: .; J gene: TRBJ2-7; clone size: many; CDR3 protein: CASSLDRTGGEQYF; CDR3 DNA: TGTGCCAGCAGCTTAGATAGGACGGGTGGGGAGCAGTACTTC
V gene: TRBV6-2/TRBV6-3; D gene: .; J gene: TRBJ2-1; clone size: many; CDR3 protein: CASSEPTAGYNEQFF; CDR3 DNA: TGTGCCAGCAGTGAACCAACGGCAGGCTACAATGAGCAGTTCTTC
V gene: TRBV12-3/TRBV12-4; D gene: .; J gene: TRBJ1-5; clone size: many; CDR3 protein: CATSGDNQPQHF; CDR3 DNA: TGTGCCACATCAGGGGACAATCAGCCCCAGCATTTT
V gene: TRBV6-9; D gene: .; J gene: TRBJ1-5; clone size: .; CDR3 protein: CASSSRAGRHQPQHF; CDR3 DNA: TGTGCCAGCAGTTCTCGGGCAGGGCGACATCAGCCCCAGCATTTT
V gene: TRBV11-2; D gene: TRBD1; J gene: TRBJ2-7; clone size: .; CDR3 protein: CASSLGQVTYEQYF; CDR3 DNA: TGTGCCAGCAGCTTGGGACAGGTAACCTACGAGCAGTACTTC
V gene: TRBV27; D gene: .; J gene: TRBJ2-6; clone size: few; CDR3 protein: CATAGPGANVLTF; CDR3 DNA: TGTGCCACCGCCGGGCCTGGGGCCAACGTCCTGACTTTC
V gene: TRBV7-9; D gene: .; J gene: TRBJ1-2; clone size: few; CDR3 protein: CASSEGENYGYTF; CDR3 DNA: TGTGCCAGCAGCGAGGGGGAGAACTATGGCTACACCTTC
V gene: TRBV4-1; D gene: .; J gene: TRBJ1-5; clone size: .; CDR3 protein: CASSQSLGGNQPQHF; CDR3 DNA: TGCGCCAGCAGCCAGTCCCTTGGGGGCAATCAGCCCCAGCATTTT
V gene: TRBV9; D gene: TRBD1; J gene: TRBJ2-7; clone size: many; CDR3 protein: CASSVTGTASYEQYF; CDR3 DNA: TGTGCCAGCAGCGTGACCGGGACAGCTTCCTACGAGCAGTACTTC
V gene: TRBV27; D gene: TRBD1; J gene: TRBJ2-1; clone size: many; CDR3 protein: CASSTPRGNEQFF; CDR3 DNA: TGTGCCAGCAGTACCCCCAGGGGGAATGAGCAGTTCTTC
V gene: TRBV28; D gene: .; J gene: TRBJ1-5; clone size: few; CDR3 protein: CASSYAGRQPQHF; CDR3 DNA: TGTGCCAGCAGTTATGCGGGTCGCCAGCCCCAGCATTTT
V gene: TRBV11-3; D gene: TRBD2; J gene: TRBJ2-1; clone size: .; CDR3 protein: CASSMGAGGPGRNNEQFF; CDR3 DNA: TGTGCCAGCAGCATGGGAGCGGGAGGGCCAGGAAGGAACAATGAGCAGTTCTTC
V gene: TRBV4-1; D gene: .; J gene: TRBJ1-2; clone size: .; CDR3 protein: CASSFDGFYGYTF; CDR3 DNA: TGCGCCAGCAGCTTTGACGGTTTCTATGGCTACACCTTC
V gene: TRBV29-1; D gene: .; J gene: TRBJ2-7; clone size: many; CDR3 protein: CSVEAGSYEQYF; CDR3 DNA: TGCAGCGTTGAGGCAGGCTCCTACGAGCAGTACTTC
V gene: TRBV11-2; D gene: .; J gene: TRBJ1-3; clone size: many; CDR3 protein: CASSLQMSSGNTIYF; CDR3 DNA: TGTGCCAGCAGCTTACAAATGAGCTCTGGAAACACCATATATTTT
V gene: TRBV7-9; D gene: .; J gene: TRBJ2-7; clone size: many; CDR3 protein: CASRPGTDYEQYF; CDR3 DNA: TGTGCCAGCAGACCCGGGACGGACTACGAGCAGTACTTC
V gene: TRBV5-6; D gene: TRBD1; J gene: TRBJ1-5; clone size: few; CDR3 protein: CASSQMTGGNQPQHF; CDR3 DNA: TGTGCCAGCAGCCAAATGACAGGGGGCAATCAGCCCCAGCATTTT
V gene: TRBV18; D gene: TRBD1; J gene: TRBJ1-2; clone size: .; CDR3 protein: CASSPGGTGLYVETF; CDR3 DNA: TGTGCCAGCTCACCGGGCGGGACAGGGCTCTACGTGGAAACCTTC
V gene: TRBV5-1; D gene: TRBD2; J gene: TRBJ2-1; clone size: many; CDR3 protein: CASSRVLAASYNEQFF; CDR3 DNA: TGCGCCAGCAGCAGGGTTCTAGCGGCCTCCTACAATGAGCAGTTCTTC
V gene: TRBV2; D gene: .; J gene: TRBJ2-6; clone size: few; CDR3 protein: CASSERGPANVLTF; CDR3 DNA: TGTGCCAGCAGTGAAAGGGGCCCAGCCAACGTCCTGACTTTC